The rows below give T cell receptor beta chains drawn from one sample of a study of T cell repertoires in aging, cancer and after chemotherapy. TCRdb used MiXCR to reprocess the multiplex PCR reads, holding one entry per CDR3 protein. The sample records about 9,000 distinct CDR3 sequences, more than 20% being singletons. The specimen was blood. The origin of the receptors is a human donor with a blood cancer. The donor label of this sample is uncertain. Each CDR3 is given with its conserved first and last residue. A D gene is named only where the DNA matches it firmly. Only some rows state a clone size, as once, few, many or a class for expanded clones.

abundance: medium-sized
v_gene: TRBV6-6
j_gene: TRBJ1-4
d_gene: NA
len: 12
CDR3aa: CASTHGGGKLFF
CDR3nt: TGTGCCAGCACTCACGGGGGGGGAAAACTGTTTTTT

abundance: NA
v_gene: TRBV7-9
j_gene: TRBJ2-1
d_gene: TRBD1
len: 17
CDR3aa: CASSLSQFSTGYNEQFF
CDR3nt: TGTGCCAGCAGCTTATCCCAATTTTCGACAGGGTACAATGAGCAGTTCTTC

abundance: NA
v_gene: TRBV20-1
j_gene: TRBJ2-5
d_gene: NA
len: 13
CDR3aa: CSARDLPGETQYF
CDR3nt: TGCAGTGCTAGAGATCTGCCGGGAGAGACCCAGTACTTC

abundance: few
v_gene: TRBV10-3
j_gene: TRBJ2-1
d_gene: TRBD2
len: 16
CDR3aa: CAISEETGGPYNEQFF
CDR3nt: TGTGCCATCAGTGAGGAGACGGGAGGCCCCTACAATGAGCAGTTCTTC

abundance: NA
v_gene: TRBV12-3/TRBV12-4
j_gene: TRBJ2-7
d_gene: NA
len: 13
CDR3aa: CASSSEGSYEQYF
CDR3nt: TGTGCCAGCAGTTCTGAGGGGTCCTACGAGCAGTACTTC

abundance: NA
v_gene: TRBV7-9
j_gene: TRBJ2-7
d_gene: NA
len: 17
CDR3aa: CASSLEGGQIRVYEQYF
CDR3nt: TGTGCCAGCAGCTTAGAGGGGGGACAAATCCGAGTTTACGAGCAGTACTTC

abundance: NA
v_gene: TRBV20-1
j_gene: TRBJ2-7
d_gene: TRBD1
len: 15
CDR3aa: CSASTGQGLVYEQYF
CDR3nt: TGCAGTGCTTCAACCGGACAGGGACTCGTTTACGAGCAGTACTTC

abundance: NA
v_gene: TRBV30
j_gene: TRBJ1-1
d_gene: NA
len: 11
CDR3aa: CAWGENTEAFF
CDR3nt: TGTGCCTGGGGGGAGAACACTGAAGCTTTCTTT

abundance: NA
v_gene: TRBV5-1
j_gene: TRBJ2-3
d_gene: TRBD1
len: 18
CDR3aa: CASSLIRPGQGAGDTQYF
CDR3nt: TGCGCCAGCAGCCTCATCAGACCGGGACAGGGGGCTGGGGATACGCAGTATTTT

abundance: few
v_gene: TRBV7-6
j_gene: TRBJ2-1
d_gene: TRBD2
len: 15
CDR3aa: CASSPGLAGGNEQFF
CDR3nt: TGTGCCAGCAGCCCCGGACTAGCGGGAGGGAATGAGCAGTTCTTC

abundance: NA
v_gene: TRBV7-9
j_gene: TRBJ2-5
d_gene: NA
len: 12
CDR3aa: CASSRIGETQYF
CDR3nt: TGTGCCAGCAGCCGGATTGGCGAGACCCAGTACTTC

abundance: medium-sized
v_gene: TRBV7-6
j_gene: TRBJ2-7
d_gene: TRBD1
len: 14
CDR3aa: CASSPRTGAHEQYF
CDR3nt: TGTGCCAGCAGCCCCCGGACAGGGGCCCACGAGCAGTACTTC

abundance: medium-sized
v_gene: TRBV27
j_gene: TRBJ2-1
d_gene: NA
len: 15
CDR3aa: CASSPPWDGYNEQFF
CDR3nt: TGTGCCAGCAGTCCACCCTGGGACGGATACAATGAGCAGTTCTTC

abundance: medium-sized
v_gene: TRBV6-5
j_gene: TRBJ2-5
d_gene: TRBD2
len: 16
CDR3aa: CASSPQLAGPQETQYF
CDR3nt: TGTGCCAGCAGCCCTCAACTAGCGGGACCCCAAGAGACCCAGTACTTC

abundance: medium-sized
v_gene: TRBV19
j_gene: TRBJ2-3
d_gene: NA
len: 14
CDR3aa: CASSIGTSTDTQYF
CDR3nt: TGTGCCAGTAGTATCGGTACTAGCACAGATACGCAGTATTTT

abundance: many
v_gene: TRBV5-5
j_gene: TRBJ2-7
d_gene: NA
len: 13
CDR3aa: CASSRQDYYEQYF
CDR3nt: TGTGCCAGCAGCCGACAGGACTATTACGAGCAGTACTTC

abundance: medium-sized
v_gene: TRBV7-9
j_gene: TRBJ2-7
d_gene: NA
len: 14
CDR3aa: CAILPEGISYEQYF
CDR3nt: TGTGCCATCCTGCCTGAGGGGATCTCCTACGAGCAGTACTTC

abundance: NA
v_gene: TRBV10-3
j_gene: TRBJ1-2
d_gene: NA
len: 15
CDR3aa: CAISEPQGLGYGYTF
CDR3nt: TGTGCCATCAGTGAGCCCCAGGGTTTGGGATATGGCTACACCTTC

abundance: medium-sized
v_gene: TRBV19
j_gene: TRBJ1-5
d_gene: NA
len: 17
CDR3aa: CASSSQGMRGSNQPQHF
CDR3nt: TGTGCCAGTAGTAGCCAGGGGATGAGGGGGAGCAATCAGCCCCAGCATTTT

abundance: medium-sized
v_gene: TRBV6-6
j_gene: TRBJ2-1
d_gene: NA
len: 13
CDR3aa: CASSYPLLDEQFF
CDR3nt: TGTGCCAGCAGTTACCCATTACTCGATGAGCAGTTCTTC

abundance: few
v_gene: TRBV11-2
j_gene: TRBJ2-7
d_gene: TRBD1
len: 13
CDR3aa: CASSPGQGREQYF
CDR3nt: TGTGCCAGCAGCCCGGGACAGGGGCGCGAGCAGTACTTC

abundance: medium-sized
v_gene: TRBV19
j_gene: TRBJ2-5
d_gene: TRBD2
len: 17
CDR3aa: CASSIERLAGGLVTQYF
CDR3nt: TGTGCCAGTAGTATCGAACGACTAGCGGGAGGGTTAGTGACCCAGTACTTC

abundance: medium-sized
v_gene: TRBV19
j_gene: TRBJ2-2
d_gene: NA
len: 14
CDR3aa: CASSGKGNTGELFF
CDR3nt: TGTGCCAGTAGCGGGAAGGGGAACACCGGGGAGCTGTTTTTT

abundance: medium-sized
v_gene: TRBV5-4
j_gene: TRBJ2-1
d_gene: NA
len: 15
CDR3aa: CASSFGVGGYNEQFF
CDR3nt: TGTGCCAGCAGCTTCGGGGTAGGGGGGTACAATGAGCAGTTCTTC

abundance: NA
v_gene: TRBV27
j_gene: TRBJ1-5
d_gene: TRBD1
len: 18
CDR3aa: CASSSLSQGAYSNQPQHF
CDR3nt: TGTGCCAGCAGTTCATTATCACAGGGGGCGTATAGCAATCAGCCCCAGCATTTT

abundance: NA
v_gene: TRBV5-1
j_gene: TRBJ2-7
d_gene: NA
len: 14
CDR3aa: CASSLSDSTYEQYF
CDR3nt: TGCGCCAGCAGCTTGTCGGACAGCACCTACGAGCAGTACTTC

abundance: medium-sized
v_gene: TRBV29-1
j_gene: TRBJ1-4
d_gene: NA
len: 13
CDR3aa: CSALGATNEKLFF
CDR3nt: TGCAGCGCACTCGGTGCAACTAATGAAAAACTGTTTTTT

abundance: NA
v_gene: TRBV12-3/TRBV12-4
j_gene: TRBJ2-7
d_gene: NA
len: 13
CDR3aa: CASSLSPSYEQYF
CDR3nt: TGTGCCAGCAGTTTATCGCCGTCCTACGAGCAGTACTTC

abundance: medium-sized
v_gene: TRBV5-4
j_gene: TRBJ2-1
d_gene: TRBD1
len: 15
CDR3aa: CASSLGQESTYEQFF
CDR3nt: TGTGCCAGCAGCCTGGGACAGGAGTCGACATATGAGCAGTTCTTC

abundance: NA
v_gene: TRBV9
j_gene: TRBJ1-2
d_gene: TRBD1
len: 14
CDR3aa: CASSVGTGFYGYTF
CDR3nt: TGTGCCAGCAGCGTAGGGACAGGGTTTTATGGCTACACCTTC

abundance: NA
v_gene: TRBV27
j_gene: TRBJ2-5
d_gene: TRBD1
len: 14
CDR3aa: CASSDRGPQETQYF
CDR3nt: TGTGCCAGCAGCGACAGGGGACCCCAAGAGACCCAGTACTTC

abundance: NA
v_gene: TRBV18
j_gene: TRBJ1-5
d_gene: NA
len: 14
CDR3aa: CASSPGGAYQPQHF
CDR3nt: TGTGCCAGCTCACCAGGGGGGGCTTATCAGCCCCAGCATTTT

abundance: NA
v_gene: TRBV20-1
j_gene: TRBJ2-5
d_gene: NA
len: 15
CDR3aa: CSATLGPTVQETQYF
CDR3nt: TGCAGTGCTACCCTAGGACCGACCGTTCAAGAGACCCAGTACTTC

abundance: medium-sized
v_gene: TRBV29-1
j_gene: TRBJ1-4
d_gene: NA
len: 10
CDR3aa: CSVSNGKLFF
CDR3nt: TGCAGCGTGAGCAATGGAAAACTGTTTTTT

abundance: medium-sized
v_gene: TRBV6-5
j_gene: TRBJ2-5
d_gene: NA
len: 16
CDR3aa: CASSYSRRDRLETQYF
CDR3nt: TGTGCCAGCAGTTACTCGAGGCGGGACAGACTGGAGACCCAGTACTTC

abundance: medium-sized
v_gene: TRBV6-5
j_gene: TRBJ2-3
d_gene: TRBD2
len: 14
CDR3aa: CASRIAGTTDTQYF
CDR3nt: TGTGCCAGCAGGATAGCGGGAACCACAGATACGCAGTATTTT

abundance: medium-sized
v_gene: TRBV30
j_gene: TRBJ2-1
d_gene: NA
len: 13
CDR3aa: CAWSVLARNEQFF
CDR3nt: TGTGCCTGGAGTGTCCTAGCGAGGAATGAGCAGTTCTTC

abundance: NA
v_gene: TRBV5-1
j_gene: TRBJ1-2
d_gene: NA
len: 12
CDR3aa: CASSPYFDFYTF
CDR3nt: TGCGCCAGCAGCCCCTATTTTGATTTCTATACCTTC

abundance: NA
v_gene: TRBV7-9
j_gene: TRBJ2-1
d_gene: TRBD2
len: 15
CDR3aa: CASSLLAGSYNEQFF
CDR3nt: TGTGCCAGCAGCTTACTAGCGGGGTCTTACAATGAGCAGTTCTTC

abundance: NA
v_gene: TRBV19
j_gene: TRBJ2-1
d_gene: TRBD2
len: 16
CDR3aa: CASSAGLAGGPDEQFF
CDR3nt: TGTGCCAGTAGTGCGGGACTAGCGGGAGGGCCTGATGAGCAGTTCTTC

abundance: few
v_gene: TRBV30
j_gene: TRBJ1-4
d_gene: NA
len: 13
CDR3aa: CAWSIPHFEKLFF
CDR3nt: TGTGCCTGGAGCATCCCGCACTTTGAAAAACTGTTTTTT

abundance: NA
v_gene: TRBV6-5
j_gene: TRBJ2-3
d_gene: TRBD2
len: 16
CDR3aa: CASIGTSGTSTDTQYF
CDR3nt: TGTGCCAGCATCGGGACTAGCGGAACTAGCACAGATACGCAGTATTTT

abundance: NA
v_gene: TRBV20-1
j_gene: TRBJ2-7
d_gene: TRBD2
len: 14
CDR3aa: CSARRRLAGTYQYF
CDR3nt: TGCAGTGCTCGAAGGCGCCTAGCGGGAACCTATCAGTACTTC

abundance: NA
v_gene: TRBV5-1
j_gene: TRBJ2-7
d_gene: NA
len: 13
CDR3aa: CASSLGGPYEQYF
CDR3nt: TGCGCCAGCAGCTTGGGAGGGCCCTACGAGCAGTACTTC

abundance: NA
v_gene: TRBV12-3/TRBV12-4
j_gene: TRBJ2-7
d_gene: NA
len: 12
CDR3aa: CASSLTGYEQYF
CDR3nt: TGTGCCAGCAGTCTCACAGGGTACGAGCAGTACTTC

abundance: NA
v_gene: TRBV10-3
j_gene: TRBJ2-7
d_gene: NA
len: 11
CDR3aa: CAISGSGSQYF
CDR3nt: TGTGCCATCAGTGGAAGCGGCTCCCAGTACTTC

abundance: NA
v_gene: TRBV5-1
j_gene: TRBJ2-7
d_gene: NA
len: 12
CDR3aa: CASSLNYYEQYF
CDR3nt: TGCGCCAGCAGCTTGAATTACTACGAGCAGTACTTC

abundance: many
v_gene: TRBV5-6
j_gene: TRBJ1-4
d_gene: NA
len: 14
CDR3aa: CASRGVRGEEKLFF
CDR3nt: TGTGCCAGCAGGGGGGTCAGGGGCGAGGAAAAACTGTTTTTT